The 20 T cell receptor beta chains given below trace back to one sample, sequenced in a study of blood T cell repertoires in COVID-19. Produced via immunoSEQ multiplex PCR; TCRdb's table is partial and in-frame only. This sample has approximately 260,000 clones, with around 83% found just once. Material for sequencing was PBMCs or T cells enriched from blood (not recorded which). These TCRs come from a woman aged 50 to 60 who had been exposed to COVID-19.

The chain employs TRBV10-3 and TRBJ1-2, with D possibly matching TRBD1 (6 bases). The CDR3 is made up of 13 amino acids. Per germline, CDR1 ENHRY and CDR2 SYGVKD. The ends were cut back, 5 bases at V and 2 bases at J, with 9 bases in the middle. The CDR3: CAISRDRNYGYTF. CDR3 DNA sequence: TGTGCCATCAGTCGAGACAGGAACTATGGCTACACCTTC.

CDR3 nucleotides: TGTGCCAGCAGCTCCGGACAGGGACAACTAGGCTCCTACGAGCAGTACTTC. Its translation is CASSSGQGQLGSYEQYF. The chain links TRBV7-9 to TRBJ2-7, with 8 positions matching TRBD1. Germline CDR1 SEHNR, CDR2 FQNEAQ (reference sequence). V lost 4 bases, J lost 0 bases, and 11 bases stayed unmatched. The CDR3 is 17 amino acids. The full variable domain, in which reference TRBV7-9 and TRBJ2-7 provide the parts outside the CDR3, is DTGVSQNPRHKITKRGQNVTFRCDPISEHNRLYWYRQTLGQGPEFLTYFQNEAQLEKSRLLSDRFSAERPKGSFSTLEIQRTEQGDSAMYLCASSSGQGQLGSYEQYFGPGTRLTVT.

The rearrangement links TRBV9 to TRBJ1-3; D is unresolved. Trimming shortened V by 4 bases and J by 4 bases, and 15 bases separated the two germline ends. The germline CDR1 and CDR2 sequences are SGDLS and YYNGEE. The CDR3 contains 15 residues. In nucleotides, the CDR3 is TGTGCCAGCAGCACCTCTTGGGGAGCAGGAAACACCATATATTTT. Amino acid sequence: CASSTSWGAGNTIYF.

The chain joins TRBV4-2 to TRBJ1-4; D unclear. This CDR3 contains 13 residues. CDR1 and CDR2 (germline): LGHNA, YNFKEQ. V was cut by 1 base and J by 10 bases, with 10 bases left in between. DNA of the CDR3: TGTGCCAGCAGCCAAGTTACAGAAGGAAAACTGTTTTTT. It specifies CASSQVTEGKLFF.

This chain uses TRBV4-1 with TRBJ1-4; D remains unclear. The CDR3 spans 15 residues. Germline CDR1 is MGHRA and CDR2 is YSYEKL. V dropped 4 bases and J dropped 5 bases, with 14 bases sitting between them. This chain's CDR3 is CASSLRHAANEKLFF. In DNA, the CDR3 is TGCGCCAGCAGCCTTAGACACGCCGCGAATGAAAAACTGTTTTTT.

This clone occurred once. V usage is TRBV2 and J usage is TRBJ1-1; TRBD1 is a possible D gene (6 bases). The V gene lost 3 bases and the J gene lost 0 bases, with 8 bases spanning the gap. Germline-derived CDR1 and CDR2 are SNHLY and FYNNEI. The CDR3 is made up of 14 amino acids. The CDR3 reads CASSDQGMNTEAFF. CDR3 sequence (DNA): TGTGCCAGCAGTGATCAGGGGATGAACACTGAAGCTTTCTTT. The variable domain in full, with the rest retrieved from reference TRBV2 and TRBJ1-1, is EPEVTQTPSHQVTQMGQEVILRCVPISNHLYFYWYRQILGQKVEFLVSFYNNEISEKSEIFDDQFSVERPDGSNFTLKIRSTKLEDSAMYFCASSDQGMNTEAFFGQGTRLTVV.

The V gene is TRBV28, the J gene TRBJ2-1, with a weak D call TRBD1 (5 bases). The CDR3 totals 13 residues. Germline CDR1 is MDHEN and CDR2 is SYDVKM. The ends were cut back, 5 bases at V and 5 bases at J, with 10 bases in the middle. Here the CDR3 DNA reads TGTGCCAGCAGTCTCCGACAGAACAATGAGCAGTTCTTC. The encoded protein is CASSLRQNNEQFF.

The V gene is TRBV11-2, the J gene TRBJ2-7; TRBD2 might be the D (6 bases). Germline V CDR1 and CDR2: SGHAT, FQNNGV. The CDR3 is 13 residues long. Trimming shortened V by 5 bases and J by 3 bases, and 11 bases separated the two germline ends. CDR3 DNA sequence: TGTGCCAGCAGCGCGAAAGCGGGCTACGAGCAGTACTTC. Amino acids: CASSAKAGYEQYF.

V usage is TRBV2 and J usage is TRBJ1-3; D remains ambiguous. Germline V gives CDR1 SNHLY, CDR2 FYNNEI. The CDR3 sequence is 19 residues long. V dropped 2 bases and J dropped 2 bases, with 22 bases sitting between them. CDR3 sequence (DNA): TGTGCCAGCAGTGAATTCTCGTTATCGGGAGGGCGTCCTGGAAACACCATATATTTT. Translating gives CASSEFSLSGGRPGNTIYF.

The chain uses TRBV6-5 and TRBJ2-7; 8 nucleotides line up with TRBD2. V shed 6 bases and J 4 bases; nucleotides not matched to a gene: 8. The CDR3 has 14 amino acids. Germline CDR1 and CDR2: MNHEY and SVGAGI. The CDR3 loop is CASSIRGGPYEQYF. The CDR3 nucleotides read TGTGCCAGCAGCATCCGGGGGGGCCCATACGAGCAGTACTTC.

This clone has a handful of counts. This chain connects TRBV15 to TRBJ2-1, with a possible D match to TRBD2 (7 bases). Germline lookup yields CDR1 LNHNV and CDR2 YYDKDF (reference sequence). Trimming took 0 bases from V and 2 from J, leaving 11 bases between them. The CDR3 sequence is 16 residues long. The CDR3 here is CATSREGGAPYNEQFF. DNA of the CDR3: TGTGCCACCAGCAGAGAGGGGGGGGCCCCCTACAATGAGCAGTTCTTC.

V and J are TRBV5-1 and TRBJ1-2, with 7 nucleotides matching TRBD1. Germline CDR1 is SGHRS and CDR2 is YFSETQ. CDR3 length: 17 amino acids. With 8 bases clipped from V and 5 bases from J, the junction kept 21 bases outside the gene matches. The CDR3 nucleotides are TGCGCCAGTAGACCTTTTACAGGGGAGATCTCGGGGTATGGCTACACCTTC. Amino acids: CASRPFTGEISGYGYTF.

A few counts support this clone. The chain employs TRBV7-2 and TRBJ1-6; tentatively, D is TRBD1 (5 bases). This CDR3 region has 15 residues. V shed 1 base and J shed 12 bases, with 16 bases lying between them. CDR1 and CDR2 (germline): SGHTA, FQGNSA. The CDR3 sequence: CASSLGLPGRGPLHF. The DNA for the CDR3 is TGTGCCAGCAGCTTAGGTCTCCCGGGGCGGGGACCCCTCCACTTT.

A single count supports this clone. This chain uses TRBV25-1 with TRBJ1-2; D is possibly TRBD1 (6 bases). This CDR3 comprises 12 residues. Germline assignment: CDR1 MGHDK and CDR2 SYGVNS. V dropped 10 bases and J dropped 5 bases, with 14 bases sitting between them. CDR3 DNA: TGTGCCAAACAGGGTGGTGATTATGGCTACACCTTC. It is translated as CAKQGGDYGYTF.

The chain employs TRBV4-3 and TRBJ2-1; 10 bases agree with TRBD2. This CDR3 region has 18 residues. Unmatched junction bases numbered 9, after V lost 4 bases and J lost 0 bases. The germline V gene encodes CDR1 LGHNA and CDR2 YSLEER. The CDR3 here is CASSPASGGRSSYNEQFF. The CDR3 coding sequence is TGCGCCAGCAGCCCCGCTAGCGGGGGCCGGAGCTCCTACAATGAGCAGTTCTTC.

This chain joins TRBV7-5 and TRBJ1-2; the D call in the table, TRBD1, was not verified against the DNA. TRBV7-5 is noted as a pseudogene. The CDR3 has 17 amino acids. CDR3 in amino acids: CARSLEGVWETNYGYTF. The CDR3 DNA sequence: TGTGCCAGAAGCTTAGAGGGGGTCTGGGAAACTAACTATGGCTACACCTTC.

The rearrangement uses TRBV19 and TRBJ2-3; maybe TRBD2 (6 bases). Deletions cut 0 bases from V and 0 bases from J, with 16 bases between. The CDR3 loop spans 18 amino acids. CDR1 is LNHDA, CDR2 SQIVND, per germline (reference sequence). CDR3 sequence (DNA): TGTGCCAGTAGTATAGACCCTGGCGGGGCTAAGAGCACAGATACGCAGTATTTT. It specifies CASSIDPGGAKSTDTQYF.

The V gene is TRBV7-8, the J gene TRBJ1-1; possibly TRBD1 for D (6 bases). With 5 bases removed from V and 10 bases from J, the gap between germline ends came to 20 bases. Germline V gene data show CDR1 as SGHVS and CDR2 as FQNEAQ. The CDR3 length is 14 residues. CDR3 protein: CASSPSSDSRGAFF. In nucleotides, the CDR3 is TGTGCCAGCAGCCCTTCCTCGGACAGCCGAGGAGCTTTCTTT.

The chain couples TRBV29-1 to TRBJ1-2; possible D gene TRBD1, 6 bases. The length of the CDR3 is 12 residues. Germline lookup yields CDR1 SQVTM and CDR2 ANQGSEA. V was trimmed by 5 bases and J by 5 bases, leaving 12 bases between them. The CDR3 sequence is CSVNGQLYGYTF. For the CDR3, the DNA is TGCAGCGTTAATGGACAGCTATATGGCTACACCTTC.

This clone was seen a handful of times. The gene calls are TRBV5-1 and TRBJ2-5; 8 bases match TRBD2. J gave up 4 bases and V 1 base, and 6 bases lay outside the gene matches. Germline CDR1 SGHRS, CDR2 YFSETQ. This CDR3 has 15 residues. CDR3 sequence reads: CASSLSSGGRETQYF. The CDR3, as DNA: TGCGCCAGCAGCTTGAGTTCGGGGGGGCGAGAGACCCAGTACTTC.